The clone carrying this T cell receptor (beta chain) was observed a few times. Its specificity is not known. For the second PCR, which ran for about 6 to 12 cycles, a sample-barcoded 5' primer and a J-beta primer mix were used. TCRdb used MiXCR to reprocess the 5' RACE reads, holding one entry per CDR3 protein. The data show around 1,000,000 distinct CDR3 sequences, 20% to 25% seen once. This entry comes from a study of blood T cells in healthy people across ages. Study-level points and caveats: Per-million-T-cell TCR beta diversity fell roughly linearly with age.

The same sample was also used in a study of T cells of mothers and their children. That source reports: A few healthy Caucasian mothers, along with their six children, served as the donors. Every mother produced more than 9.5 million TCR beta CDR3 reads, whereas every child provided roughly 3 million.

This clonotype was sampled from a girl aged 2-15 years in good health. The specimen was blood.

The CDR3 nucleotides read TGTGCCAGTAGTGCCGTCTTGACAGATACGCAGTATTTT. Translating gives CASSAVLTDTQYF. J is TRBJ2-3 and V is TRBV19; D remains unclear. The germline gives CDR1 LNHDA, CDR2 SQIVND (reference sequence). The V and J ends lost 5 bases and 3 bases respectively, with 9 bases between them. This CDR3 contains 13 residues.